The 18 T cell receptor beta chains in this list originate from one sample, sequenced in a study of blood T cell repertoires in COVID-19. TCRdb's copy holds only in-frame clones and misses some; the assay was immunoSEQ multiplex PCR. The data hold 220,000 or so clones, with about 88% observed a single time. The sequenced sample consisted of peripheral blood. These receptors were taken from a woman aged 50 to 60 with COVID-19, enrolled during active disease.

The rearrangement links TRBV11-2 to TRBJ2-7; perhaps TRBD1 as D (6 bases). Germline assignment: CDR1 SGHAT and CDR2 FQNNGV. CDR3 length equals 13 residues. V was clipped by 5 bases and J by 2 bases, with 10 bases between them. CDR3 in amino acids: CASSNTGPYEQYF. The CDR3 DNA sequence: TGTGCCAGCAGCAACACAGGGCCCTACGAGCAGTACTTC.

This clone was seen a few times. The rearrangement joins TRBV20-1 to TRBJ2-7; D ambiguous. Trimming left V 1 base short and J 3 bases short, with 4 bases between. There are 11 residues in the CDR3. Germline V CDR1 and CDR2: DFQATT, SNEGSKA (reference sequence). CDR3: CSARVGYEQYF. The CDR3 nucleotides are TGCAGTGCTAGAGTCGGCTACGAGCAGTACTTC.

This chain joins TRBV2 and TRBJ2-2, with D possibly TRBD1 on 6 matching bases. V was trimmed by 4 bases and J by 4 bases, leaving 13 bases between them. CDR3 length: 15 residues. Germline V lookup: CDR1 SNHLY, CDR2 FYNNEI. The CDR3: CASSVTGTATGELFF. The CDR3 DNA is TGTGCCAGCAGTGTAACAGGGACGGCCACCGGGGAGCTGTTTTTT.

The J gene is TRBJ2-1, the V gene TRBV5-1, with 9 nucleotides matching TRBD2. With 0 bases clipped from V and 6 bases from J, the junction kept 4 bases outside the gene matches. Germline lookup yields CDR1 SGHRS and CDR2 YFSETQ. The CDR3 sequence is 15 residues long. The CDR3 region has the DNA TGCGCCAGCAGCTTGGAGGCTAGCGGGGTCAATGAGCAGTTCTTC. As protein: CASSLEASGVNEQFF.

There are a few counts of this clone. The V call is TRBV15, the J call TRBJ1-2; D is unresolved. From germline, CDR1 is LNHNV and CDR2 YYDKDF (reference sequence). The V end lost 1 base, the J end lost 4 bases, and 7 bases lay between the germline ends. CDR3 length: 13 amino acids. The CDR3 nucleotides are TGTGCCACCAGCAGAGTGGCAGGCTATGGCTACACCTTC. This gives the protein CATSRVAGYGYTF. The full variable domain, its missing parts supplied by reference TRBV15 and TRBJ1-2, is DAMVIQNPRYQVTQFGKPVTLSCSQTLNHNVMYWYQQKSSQAPKLLFHYYDKDFNNEADTPDNFQSRRPNTSFCFLDIRSPGLGDTAMYLCATSRVAGYGYTFGSGTRLTVV.

The CDR3 protein is CASSLAGGLSGVNTGELFF. The CDR3 nucleotides read TGTGCCAGCAGCTTAGCTGGGGGGTTAAGCGGGGTTAACACCGGGGAGCTGTTTTTT. The V call is TRBV7-8, the J call TRBJ2-2, with 7 nucleotides matching TRBD2. Germline V gene lookup returns CDR1 SGHVS and CDR2 FQNEAQ. After removal of 0 bases from V and 2 bases from J, the junction contained 12 bases not matched to a gene. The CDR3 runs 19 residues.

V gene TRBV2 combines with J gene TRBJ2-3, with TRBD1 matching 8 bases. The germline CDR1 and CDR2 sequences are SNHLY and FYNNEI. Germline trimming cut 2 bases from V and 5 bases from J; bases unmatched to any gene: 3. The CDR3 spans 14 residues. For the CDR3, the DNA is TGTGCCAGCAGTGAACGACAGGGGAAAGATACGCAGTATTTT. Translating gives CASSERQGKDTQYF. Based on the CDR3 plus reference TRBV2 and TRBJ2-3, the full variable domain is EPEVTQTPSHQVTQMGQEVILRCVPISNHLYFYWYRQILGQKVEFLVSFYNNEISEKSEIFDDQFSVERPDGSNFTLKIRSTKLEDSAMYFCASSERQGKDTQYFGPGTRLTVL.

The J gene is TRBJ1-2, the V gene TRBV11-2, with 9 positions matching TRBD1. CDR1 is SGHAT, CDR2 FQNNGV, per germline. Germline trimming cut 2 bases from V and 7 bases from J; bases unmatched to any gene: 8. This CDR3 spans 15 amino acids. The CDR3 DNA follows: TGTGCCAGCAGCTTAAAATGGGACAGGGTTGGTGGCTACACCTTC. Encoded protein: CASSLKWDRVGGYTF. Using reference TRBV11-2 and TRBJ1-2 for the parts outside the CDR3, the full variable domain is EAGVAQSPRYKIIEKRQSVAFWCNPISGHATLYWYQQILGQGPKLLIQFQNNGVVDDSQLPKDRFSAERLKGVDSTLKIQPAKLEDSAVYLCASSLKWDRVGGYTFGSGTRLTVV.

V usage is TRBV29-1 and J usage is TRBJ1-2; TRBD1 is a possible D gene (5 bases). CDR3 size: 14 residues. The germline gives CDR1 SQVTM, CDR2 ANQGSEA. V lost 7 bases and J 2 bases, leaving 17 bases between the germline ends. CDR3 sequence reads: CSAPDLGGNYGYTF. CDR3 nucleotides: TGCAGCGCCCCCGACCTGGGGGGAAACTATGGCTACACCTTC.

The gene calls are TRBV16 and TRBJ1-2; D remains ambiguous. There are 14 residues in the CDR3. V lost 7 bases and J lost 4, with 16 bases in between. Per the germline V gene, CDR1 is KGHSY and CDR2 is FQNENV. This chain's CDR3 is CASTQNSPGYGYTF. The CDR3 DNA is TGTGCCAGCACCCAGAACTCCCCGGGCTATGGCTACACCTTC.

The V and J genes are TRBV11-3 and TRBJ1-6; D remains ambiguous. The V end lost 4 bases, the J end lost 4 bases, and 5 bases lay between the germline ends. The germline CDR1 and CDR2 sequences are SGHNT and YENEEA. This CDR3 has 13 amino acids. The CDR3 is CASSSHYNSPLHF. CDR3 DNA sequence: TGTGCCAGCAGCTCCCATTATAATTCACCCCTCCACTTT. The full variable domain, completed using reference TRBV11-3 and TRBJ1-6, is EAGVVQSPRYKIIEKKQPVAFWCNPISGHNTLYWYLQNLGQGPELLIRYENEEAVDDSQLPKDRFSAERLKGVDSTLKIQPAELGDSAVYLCASSSHYNSPLHFGNGTRLTVT.

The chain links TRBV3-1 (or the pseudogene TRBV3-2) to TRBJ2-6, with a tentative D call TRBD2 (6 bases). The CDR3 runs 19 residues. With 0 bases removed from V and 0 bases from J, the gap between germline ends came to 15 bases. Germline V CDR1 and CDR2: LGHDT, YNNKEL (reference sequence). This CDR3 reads CASSQERGIPYSGANVLTF. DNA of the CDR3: TGTGCCAGCAGCCAAGAGCGGGGAATCCCTTACTCTGGGGCCAACGTCCTGACTTTC.

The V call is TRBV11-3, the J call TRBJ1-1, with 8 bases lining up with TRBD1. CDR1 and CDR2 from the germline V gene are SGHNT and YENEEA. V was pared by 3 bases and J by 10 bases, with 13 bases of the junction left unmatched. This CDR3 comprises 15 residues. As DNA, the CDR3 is TGTGCCAGCAGCTTGTGGGACAGGTCTCCCGCTGGAGCTTTCTTT. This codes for CASSLWDRSPAGAFF.

The CDR3 nucleotides are TGTGCCAGCAGGACACAGGGGAGAGGCACTGAAGCTTTCTTT. Its protein is CASRTQGRGTEAFF. The gene calls are TRBV2 and TRBJ1-1; 7 nucleotides match TRBD1. From germline, CDR1 is SNHLY and CDR2 FYNNEI. The CDR3 sequence is 14 residues long. With 6 bases clipped from V and 4 bases from J, the junction kept 8 bases outside the gene matches.

The CDR3 protein is CASRDGSSGPRGYTF. CDR3 nucleotide sequence: TGTGCCAGCAGGGACGGGAGTTCAGGCCCGCGTGGCTACACCTTC. V gene TRBV7-2 combines with J gene TRBJ1-2; no clear D gene. V gave up 6 bases and J gave up 7 bases, with 21 bases separating them. Germline V gene data show CDR1 as SGHTA and CDR2 as FQGNSA. This CDR3 contains 15 residues.

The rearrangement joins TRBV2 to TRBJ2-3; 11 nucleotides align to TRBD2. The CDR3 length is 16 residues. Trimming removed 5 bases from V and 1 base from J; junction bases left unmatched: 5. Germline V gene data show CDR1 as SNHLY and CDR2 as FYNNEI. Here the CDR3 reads CASSRLTSGGTDTQYF. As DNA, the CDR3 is TGTGCCAGCAGTCGACTGACTAGCGGGGGCACAGATACGCAGTATTTT.

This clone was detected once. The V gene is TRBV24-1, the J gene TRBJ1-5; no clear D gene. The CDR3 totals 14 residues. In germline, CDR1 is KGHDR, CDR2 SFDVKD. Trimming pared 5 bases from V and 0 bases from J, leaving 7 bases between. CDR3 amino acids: CATSVRYSNQPQHF. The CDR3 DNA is TGTGCCACCAGTGTGCGGTATAGCAATCAGCCCCAGCATTTT.

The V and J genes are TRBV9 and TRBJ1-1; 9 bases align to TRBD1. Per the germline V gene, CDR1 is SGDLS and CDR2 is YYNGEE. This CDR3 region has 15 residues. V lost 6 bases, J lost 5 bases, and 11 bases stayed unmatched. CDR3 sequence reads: CASTPTGGGGTEAFF. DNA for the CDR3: TGTGCCAGCACCCCGACAGGGGGTGGAGGGACTGAAGCTTTCTTT.